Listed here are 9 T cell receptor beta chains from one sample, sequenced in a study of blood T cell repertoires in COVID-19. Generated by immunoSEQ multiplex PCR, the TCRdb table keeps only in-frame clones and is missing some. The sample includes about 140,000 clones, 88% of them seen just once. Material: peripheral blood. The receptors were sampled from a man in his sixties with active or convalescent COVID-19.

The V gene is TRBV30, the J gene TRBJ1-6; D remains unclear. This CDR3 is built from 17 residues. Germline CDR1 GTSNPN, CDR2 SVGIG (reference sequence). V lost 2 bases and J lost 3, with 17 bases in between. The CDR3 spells CAWSSPLPGVYNSPLHF. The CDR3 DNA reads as TGTGCCTGGAGTTCCCCCCTCCCGGGAGTCTATAATTCACCCCTCCACTTT.

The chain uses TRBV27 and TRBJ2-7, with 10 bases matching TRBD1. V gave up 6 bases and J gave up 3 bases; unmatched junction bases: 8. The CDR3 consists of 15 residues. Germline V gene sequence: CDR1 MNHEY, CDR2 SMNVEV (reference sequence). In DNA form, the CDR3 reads TGTGCCAGCAGGCCCGCTAGGACAGGGGGCTACGAGCAGTACTTC. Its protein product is CASRPARTGGYEQYF.

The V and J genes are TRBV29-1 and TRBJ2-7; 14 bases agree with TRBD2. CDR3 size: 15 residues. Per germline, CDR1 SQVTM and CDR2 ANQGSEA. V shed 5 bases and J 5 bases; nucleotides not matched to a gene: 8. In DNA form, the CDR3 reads TGCAGCGTTTGGACTAGCGGGAGGTTGATGGACGAGCAGTACTTC. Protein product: CSVWTSGRLMDEQYF.

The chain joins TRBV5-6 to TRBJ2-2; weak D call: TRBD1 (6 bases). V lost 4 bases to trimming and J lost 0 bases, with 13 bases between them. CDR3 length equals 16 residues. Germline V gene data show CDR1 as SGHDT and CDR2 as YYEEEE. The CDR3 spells CASSPRGNSNTGELFF. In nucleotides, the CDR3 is TGTGCCAGCAGCCCAAGGGGGAACTCGAACACCGGGGAGCTGTTTTTT. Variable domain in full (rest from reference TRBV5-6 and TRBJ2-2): DAGVTQSPTHLIKTRGQQVTLRCSPKSGHDTVSWYQQALGQGPQFIFQYYEEEERQRGNFPDRFSGHQFPNYSSELNVNALLLGDSALYLCASSPRGNSNTGELFFGEGSRLTVL.

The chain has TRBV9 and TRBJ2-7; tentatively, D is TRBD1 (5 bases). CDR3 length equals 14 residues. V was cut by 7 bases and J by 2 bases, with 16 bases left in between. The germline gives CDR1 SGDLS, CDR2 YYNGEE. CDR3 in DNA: TGTGCCAGCTCAGGACATCCCGATCCCTACGAGCAGTACTTC. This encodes CASSGHPDPYEQYF.

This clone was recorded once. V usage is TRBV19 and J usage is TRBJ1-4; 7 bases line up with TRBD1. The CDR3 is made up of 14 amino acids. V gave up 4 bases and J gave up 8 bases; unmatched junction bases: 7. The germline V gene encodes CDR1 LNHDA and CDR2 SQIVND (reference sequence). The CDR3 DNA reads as TGTGCCAGTAGTAAGCTGACAGGGAGCGAAAAACTGTTTTTT. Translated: CASSKLTGSEKLFF.

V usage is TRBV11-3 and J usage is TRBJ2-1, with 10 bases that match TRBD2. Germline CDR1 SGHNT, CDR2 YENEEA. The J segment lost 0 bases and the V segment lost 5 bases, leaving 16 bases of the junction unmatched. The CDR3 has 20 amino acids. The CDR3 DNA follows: TGTGCCAGCAGCCCCGAGGGGTGGCTAGCGGGAGAAGTCTCCTACAATGAGCAGTTCTTC. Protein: CASSPEGWLAGEVSYNEQFF.

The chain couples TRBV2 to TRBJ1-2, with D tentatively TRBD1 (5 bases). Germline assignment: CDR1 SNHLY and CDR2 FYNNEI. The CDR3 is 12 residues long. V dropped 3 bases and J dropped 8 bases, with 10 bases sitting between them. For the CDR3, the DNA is TGTGCCAGCAGTGAGTCCAGGGTCGGCTACACCTTC. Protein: CASSESRVGYTF.

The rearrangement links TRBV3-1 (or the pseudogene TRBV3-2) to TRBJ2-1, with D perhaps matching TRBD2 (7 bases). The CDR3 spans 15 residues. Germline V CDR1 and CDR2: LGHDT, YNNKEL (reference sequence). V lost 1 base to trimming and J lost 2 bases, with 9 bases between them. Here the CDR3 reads CASSQGGGTYNEQFF. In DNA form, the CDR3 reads TGTGCCAGCAGCCAAGGGGGGGGCACCTACAATGAGCAGTTCTTC.